The rows below give T cell receptor beta chains drawn from one sample of a study of T cell repertoires in ileal Crohn's disease. The table came from immunoSEQ multiplex PCR; TCRdb's copy has only in-frame clones and leaves some out. Here the sample spans 30,000 or so clones, around 80% being singletons. What was sequenced was ileal tissue. The receptors originated from an adult with Crohn's disease. Both conserved end residues are part of each CDR3. A D gene is named only where the DNA matches it firmly. Rows may omit the clone size; those that give it use once, few, many or a size class.

few TRBJ1-2 TRBV5-1 NA CASSLHDRPTYGYTF TGCGCCAGCAGCTTACATGACAGGCCAACCTATGGCTACACCTTC
NA TRBJ2-1 TRBV2 TRBD2 CASSEPGTSGVEQFF TGTGCCAGCAGCGAACCCGGGACTAGCGGGGTTGAGCAGTTCTTC
NA TRBJ2-5 TRBV7-2 NA CASSLVGLQEAQYF TGTGCCAGCAGCTTAGTGGGACTTCAAGAGGCCCAGTACTTC
NA TRBJ1-2 TRBV18 NA CASSRDNLGYTF TGTGCCAGCTCACGGGACAATCTTGGCTACACCTTC
NA TRBJ1-2 TRBV11-2 NA CASSGLGGSPASTF TGTGCCAGCAGCGGCCTGGGGGGGTCCCCTGCTAGCACCTTC
NA TRBJ1-2 TRBV15 NA CATSSSQFSANYGYTF TGTGCCACCAGCAGCTCGCAGTTTAGCGCTAACTATGGCTACACCTTC
NA TRBJ1-5 TRBV5-1 NA CASSLVVPDRNQPQHF TGCGCCAGCAGCTTGGTTGTTCCCGACAGAAATCAGCCCCAGCATTTT
NA TRBJ2-7 TRBV19 NA CASSPGTFGREQYF TGTGCCAGTAGTCCCGGGACATTCGGACGCGAGCAGTACTTC
NA TRBJ2-1 TRBV30 TRBD2 CAWSVGAGRYNEQFF TGTGCCTGGAGTGTCGGAGCGGGGCGATACAATGAGCAGTTCTTC
NA TRBJ1-2 TRBV18 NA CASSGQNYGYTF TGTGCCAGCTCAGGACAGAACTATGGCTACACCTTC
NA TRBJ2-3 TRBV27 TRBD2 CASSSGLAGVDSTDTQYF TGTGCCAGCAGTTCGGGACTAGCGGGGGTCGATAGCACAGATACGCAGTATTTT
NA TRBJ2-7 TRBV5-1 TRBD1 CASSFGTGLYEQYF TGCGCCAGCAGCTTCGGGACAGGACTCTACGAGCAGTACTTC
NA TRBJ1-1 TRBV5-1 NA CASSLDPGVMNTEAFF TGCGCCAGCAGCTTGGATCCAGGGGTTATGAACACTGAAGCTTTCTTT
NA TRBJ2-3 TRBV5-4 TRBD2 CASSRAGGPLKDTQYF TGTGCCAGCAGCAGGGCGGGGGGCCCTCTGAAAGATACGCAGTATTTT
once TRBJ1-2 TRBV5-1 NA CASSRPGGYGYTF TGCGCCAGCAGCAGGCCGGGGGGCTATGGCTACACCTTC
NA TRBJ1-2 TRBV5-4 TRBD1 CASRGTGGDYGYTF TGTGCCAGCAGGGGGACAGGGGGCGACTATGGCTACACCTTC
once TRBJ1-5 TRBV6-1 NA CASSEARGQHF TGTGCCAGCAGTGAAGCTAGGGGCCAGCATTTT
NA TRBJ1-1 TRBV13 NA CASSLVQVNTEAFF TGTGCCAGCAGCTTAGTACAGGTGAACACTGAAGCTTTCTTT
NA TRBJ2-7 TRBV9 NA CASSAHGTYEQYF TGTGCCAGCAGCGCCCATGGCACCTACGAGCAGTACTTC
NA TRBJ2-4 TRBV2 TRBD1 CASKGQGENIQYF TGTGCCAGCAAGGGACAGGGGGAAAACATTCAGTACTTC
NA TRBJ1-1 TRBV6-5 TRBD1 CASNRDSLTEAFF TGTGCCAGTAACCGGGACAGCCTCACTGAAGCTTTCTTT
NA TRBJ2-3 TRBV25-1 NA CASSGFFSGASTDTQYF TGTGCCAGCAGTGGATTCTTTAGCGGTGCTAGCACAGATACGCAGTATTTT
few TRBJ1-2 TRBV15 NA CATSRDRDYGYTF TGTGCCACCAGCAGAGACAGGGATTATGGCTACACCTTC
NA TRBJ1-3 TRBV6-1 NA CASNLISGNTIYF TGTGCCAGCAATCTAATCTCTGGAAACACCATATATTTT
NA TRBJ2-1 TRBV5-1 TRBD2 CASSPSGGGADEQFF TGCGCCAGCAGCCCGTCAGGCGGGGGGGCGGATGAGCAGTTCTTC
once TRBJ2-5 TRBV7-2 NA CASSQLRGNQETQYF TGTGCCAGCAGCCAACTAAGGGGGAACCAAGAGACCCAGTACTTC
NA TRBJ1-2 TRBV13 NA CASSQNPGRGYTF TGTGCCAGCAGCCAAAACCCTGGCAGGGGCTACACCTTC
NA TRBJ1-1 TRBV5-1 TRBD1 CASSRQGSNTEAFF TGCGCCAGCAGCCGACAGGGATCAAACACTGAAGCTTTCTTT
once TRBJ2-7 TRBV2 NA CASSLGHLYEQYF TGTGCCAGCAGTCTCGGACACCTCTACGAGCAGTACTTC
NA TRBJ2-2 TRBV9 TRBD2 CASSARGGLNTGELFF TGTGCCAGCAGCGCCCGCGGGGGGTTAAACACCGGGGAGCTGTTTTTT
NA TRBJ1-1 TRBV11-2 TRBD1 CASSLGGTANTEAFF TGTGCCAGCAGCTTAGGTGGGACAGCCAACACTGAAGCTTTCTTT
NA TRBJ2-7 TRBV7-2 NA CASVGIINYEQYF TGTGCCAGCGTCGGTATTATCAATTACGAGCAGTACTTC
NA TRBJ2-5 TRBV9 NA CASSGRETQYF TGTGCCAGCAGCGGTCGGGAGACCCAGTACTTC
few TRBJ1-5 TRBV5-1 NA CASSQGLNQPQHF TGCGCCAGCAGCCAGGGACTTAATCAGCCCCAGCATTTT
NA TRBJ2-3 TRBV2 TRBD2 CASRRDYTDTQYF TGTGCCAGCAGACGGGACTACACAGATACGCAGTATTTT
NA TRBJ2-5 TRBV7-9 NA CASSPKGTQETQYF TGTGCCAGCAGCCCCAAGGGGACACAAGAGACCCAGTACTTC
NA TRBJ1-2 TRBV2 TRBD1 CASRGVTGVNYGYTF TGTGCCAGCAGGGGCGTGACAGGGGTTAACTATGGCTACACCTTC
NA TRBJ2-7 TRBV27 NA CASSLNPHTSTEQYF TGTGCCAGCAGTTTAAATCCCCACACATCAACAGAGCAGTACTTC
NA TRBJ2-3 TRBV11-3 TRBD1 CASSPPGQGNTQYF TGTGCCAGCAGCCCACCGGGACAGGGGAACACGCAGTATTTT
NA TRBJ2-2 TRBV7-7 NA CASSPMRAGELFF TGTGCTAGCAGCCCAATGCGGGCCGGGGAGCTGTTTTTT
NA TRBJ1-5 TRBV29-1 NA CSVRVDSNSNQPQHF TGCAGCGTAAGAGTTGACAGTAATAGCAATCAGCCCCAGCATTTT
NA TRBJ1-2 TRBV2 NA CASEVVNYGYTF TGTGCCAGCGAGGTTGTAAACTATGGCTACACCTTC
NA TRBJ2-7 TRBV11-2 TRBD1 CASSLAGTGGSYEQYF TGTGCCAGCAGCTTGGCCGGGACAGGGGGCTCCTACGAGCAGTACTTC
few TRBJ2-3 TRBV19 TRBD1 CASRLAVGQGRLDTQYF TGTGCCAGTAGACTGGCCGTCGGACAGGGGAGACTAGATACGCAGTATTTT
NA TRBJ2-1 TRBV5-1 NA CASSFGQSINEQFF TGCGCCAGCAGCTTCGGACAGAGCATCAATGAGCAGTTCTTC
once TRBJ2-7 TRBV5-5 NA CASSLSSRGLYEQYF TGTGCCAGCAGCTTGTCAAGCAGGGGCCTGTACGAGCAGTACTTC
NA TRBJ2-3 TRBV5-1 NA CASSLDPSTDTQYF TGCGCCAGCAGCTTGGATCCTAGCACAGATACGCAGTATTTT
NA TRBJ2-7 TRBV6-5 TRBD2 CASSPGLQNRPNF TGTGCCAGCAGTCCGGGACTACAAAACAGGCCGAACTTC
NA TRBJ2-7 TRBV11-3 NA CASSLDRGREQYF TGTGCCAGCAGCTTAGATCGAGGGCGCGAGCAGTACTTC
NA TRBJ1-2 TRBV5-4 NA CASSQNRVGYTF TGTGCCAGCAGCCAGAACAGGGTTGGCTACACCTTC
NA TRBJ2-7 TRBV18 TRBD2 CASSQGTNGAYEQYF TGTGCCAGCTCACAAGGGACTAACGGGGCCTACGAGCAGTACTTC
NA TRBJ2-4 TRBV6-1 TRBD1 CASTRQGAKNIQYF TGTGCCAGCACTCGACAGGGAGCCAAAAACATTCAGTACTTC